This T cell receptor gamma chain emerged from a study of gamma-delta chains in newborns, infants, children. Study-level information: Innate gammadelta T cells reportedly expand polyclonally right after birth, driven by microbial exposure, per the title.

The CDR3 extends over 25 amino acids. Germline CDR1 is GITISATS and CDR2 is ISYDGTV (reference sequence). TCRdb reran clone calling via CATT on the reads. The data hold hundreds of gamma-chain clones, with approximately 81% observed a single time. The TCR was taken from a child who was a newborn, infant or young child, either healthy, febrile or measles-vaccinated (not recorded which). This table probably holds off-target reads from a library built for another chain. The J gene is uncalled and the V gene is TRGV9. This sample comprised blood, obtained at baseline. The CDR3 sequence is CACDALGDTIRDTRQMFFGTSIKLF. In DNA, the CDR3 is TGTGCCTGTGACGCGCTGGGGGATACGATCAGGGACACCCGACAGATGTTTTTCGGAACTAGCATCAAACTCTTC.